This TCR beta chain was captured by sequencing in a study of blood T cell repertoires in COVID-19. Study as a whole: The samples span acute and convalescent COVID-19 from the United States, Italy and Spain. In each case, the material was cDNA or gDNA derived from T cells, B-cell-depleted T cells, or PBMCs.

Original handling: Estimation of nucleated cell counts relied on the amplification of reference gene primers. Repertoires were generated with immunoSEQ multiplex PCR, while TCRdb's copy carries only in-frame clones and drops some. From that table come the V and J calls and clone size; the DNA was used to work out D and trimming. Of 250,000 or so clones in the sample, 70% to 90% were seen once. The material sequenced was peripheral blood. The receptor comes from a woman in her 70s with active or convalescent COVID-19.

CDR3 amino acids: CASRPGTANTEAFF. The CDR3 region has the DNA TGTGCCAGCAGGCCTGGGACAGCGAACACTGAAGCTTTCTTT. The J gene is TRBJ1-1, the V gene TRBV7-2; 7 nucleotides agree with TRBD1. Germline V lookup: CDR1 SGHTA, CDR2 FQGNSA. The CDR3 extends over 14 amino acids. With 6 bases clipped from V and 1 base from J, the junction kept 5 bases outside the gene matches.